There are a few counts of the clone carrying this T cell receptor beta chain. Trimming left V 5 bases short and J 0 bases short, with 19 bases between. The CDR3 sequence is 17 residues long. Germline lookup yields CDR1 SGHRS and CDR2 YFSETQ. TCRdb passed the RT-PCR reads through MiXCR, listing each CDR3 protein once. The sample lists around 700,000 distinct CDR3 sequences; 12% to 15% were seen once. The sequenced material came from memory CD4+ T cells from blood. The rearrangement links TRBV5-1 to TRBJ2-3; D is ambiguous. The TCR was taken from a female donor in good health, serving as a healthy control. In DNA, the CDR3 is TGCGCCAGCAGGACCACGTTAGGGCTGGGAAGCACAGATACGCAGTATTTT. This encodes CASRTTLGLGSTDTQYF.